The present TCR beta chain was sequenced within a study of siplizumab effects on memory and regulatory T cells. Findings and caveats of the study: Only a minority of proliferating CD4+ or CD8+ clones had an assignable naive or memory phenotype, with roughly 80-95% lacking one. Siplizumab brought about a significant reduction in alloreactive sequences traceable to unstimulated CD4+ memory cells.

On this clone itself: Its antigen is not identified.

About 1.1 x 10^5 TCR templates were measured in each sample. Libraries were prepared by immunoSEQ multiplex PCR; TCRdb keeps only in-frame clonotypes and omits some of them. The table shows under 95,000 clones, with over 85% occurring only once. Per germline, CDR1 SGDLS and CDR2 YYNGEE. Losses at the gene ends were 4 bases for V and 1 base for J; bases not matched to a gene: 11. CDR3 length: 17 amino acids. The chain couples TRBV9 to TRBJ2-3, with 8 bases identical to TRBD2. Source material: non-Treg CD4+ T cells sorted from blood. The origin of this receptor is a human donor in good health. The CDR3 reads CASSPRWAGGGTDTQYF. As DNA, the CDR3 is TGTGCCAGCAGCCCCCGTTGGGCGGGAGGAGGCACAGATACGCAGTATTTT.